The 10 T cell receptor beta chains below come from one sample, sequenced in a study of blood T cell repertoires in COVID-19. Sequencing used immunoSEQ multiplex PCR; TCRdb keeps in-frame clones, though not all of them. The repertoire includes around 170,000 clones, roughly 75% of them detected once, and 6.5% sits in the top ten. Specimen: peripheral blood. The origin of the receptors is a man aged 70-80 years with active or convalescent COVID-19.

To note about this clone: The same CDR3 can be traced to other DNA sequences in this sample. V and J are TRBV5-4 and TRBJ2-3, with 9 bases identical to TRBD2. V was pared by 4 bases and J by 1 base, with 4 bases of the junction left unmatched. Germline values: CDR1 SGHNT, CDR2 YYREEE (reference sequence). This CDR3 region has 15 residues. This chain's CDR3 is CASSPVAGGTDTQYF. For the CDR3, the DNA is TGTGCCAGCAGCCCCGTAGCGGGAGGCACAGATACGCAGTATTTT.

This clone was counted a single time. The chain couples TRBV5-1 to TRBJ2-3; D unresolved. V lost 7 bases to trimming and J lost 4 bases, with 13 bases between them. This CDR3 spans 13 amino acids. Germline V gene data show CDR1 as SGHRS and CDR2 as YFSETQ. The CDR3 reads CASGDSEADTQYF. In DNA, the CDR3 is TGCGCCAGCGGCGACTCAGAGGCAGATACGCAGTATTTT. The full variable domain, with the rest looked up from reference TRBV5-1 and TRBJ2-3, is KAGVTQTPRYLIKTRGQQVTLSCSPISGHRSVSWYQQTPGQGLQFLFEYFSETQRNKGNFPGRFSGRQFSNSRSEMNVSTLELGDSALYLCASGDSEADTQYFGPGTRLTVL.

This clone was counted a single time. The chain is built from TRBV2 and TRBJ1-6; 11 bases line up with TRBD1. There are 17 residues in the CDR3. The V and J ends lost 2 bases and 5 bases, in that order; junction bases with no gene match: 5. Looked up from germline, CDR1 is SNHLY and CDR2 is FYNNEI. The CDR3 here is CASSERTGGFNNSPLHF. The CDR3 bases are TGTGCCAGCAGTGAAAGGACAGGGGGCTTCAATAATTCACCCCTCCACTTT.

The chain uses TRBV6-1 and TRBJ2-7; 12 bases are shared with TRBD2. V trimming: 2 bases; J trimming: 7 bases; junction bases outside the gene matches: 3. The CDR3 runs to 14 residues. In germline, CDR1 is MNHNS, CDR2 SASEGT. CDR3 coding DNA: TGTGCCAGCAGTGAACTAGCGGGGGGGCTGGAGCAGTACTTC. Amino acid sequence: CASSELAGGLEQYF.

V and J are TRBV5-6 and TRBJ1-5; no reliable D call. The germline CDR1 and CDR2 sequences are SGHDT and YYEEEE. V dropped 1 base and J dropped 0 bases, with 8 bases sitting between them. This CDR3 spans 15 amino acids. CDR3 sequence reads: CASSLWGGSNQPQHF. Written as DNA, the CDR3 is TGTGCCAGCAGCTTGTGGGGAGGTAGCAATCAGCCCCAGCATTTT.

This clone showed up many times. V is TRBV5-1 and J is TRBJ1-6, with 7 bases matching TRBD1. The junction had 5 bases not matched to a gene; V was cut back by 4 bases and J by 7 bases. In germline, CDR1 is SGHRS, CDR2 YFSETQ. The CDR3 extends over 14 amino acids. Written as DNA, the CDR3 is TGCGCCAGCAGCCCGGGACAGACAAATTCACCCCTCCACTTT. Protein sequence: CASSPGQTNSPLHF.

This chain connects TRBV5-1 to TRBJ1-2, with 10 bases lining up with TRBD1. V gave up 4 bases and J gave up 8 bases; unmatched junction bases: 11. The CDR3 loop spans 15 amino acids. Germline CDR1 SGHRS, CDR2 YFSETQ. CDR3 amino acids: CASSQTGTGARGYTF. The CDR3 DNA follows: TGCGCCAGCAGCCAAACCGGGACAGGGGCTAGGGGCTACACCTTC.

This clone was counted a single time. CDR3 protein: CASSHAPGGAFSNEQFF. The DNA of the CDR3 is TGTGCCAGCAGCCACGCACCGGGGGGCGCATTTTCCAATGAGCAGTTCTTC. The J gene is TRBJ2-1, the V gene TRBV3-1 (or the pseudogene TRBV3-2), with D possibly matching TRBD2 (7 bases). Trimming cost V 3 bases and J 6 bases, with 21 bases left between them. CDR1 and CDR2 (germline): LGHDT, YNNKEL (reference sequence). This CDR3 is 17 amino acids long.

The chain combines TRBV10-2 with TRBJ1-3; D not resolved. Trimming shortened V by 2 bases and J by 0 bases, and 11 bases separated the two germline ends. The germline CDR1 and CDR2 sequences are WSHSY and SAAADI. CDR3 length equals 16 residues. DNA for the CDR3: TGCGCCAGCAGTGAGCCCTACGAGAGCTCTGGAAACACCATATATTTT. This encodes CASSEPYESSGNTIYF.

This clone appeared a single time. This chain connects TRBV20-1 to TRBJ1-6, with D unclear. Between the trimmed V and J ends, which lost 3 bases and 10 bases, there was a span of 13 bases. Germline V lookup: CDR1 DFQATT, CDR2 SNEGSKA (reference sequence). The CDR3 is 13 amino acids. CDR3 bases: TGCAGTGCTAGTTTGGAGGAAGGGTCACCCCTCCACTTT. Its translation: CSASLEEGSPLHF.